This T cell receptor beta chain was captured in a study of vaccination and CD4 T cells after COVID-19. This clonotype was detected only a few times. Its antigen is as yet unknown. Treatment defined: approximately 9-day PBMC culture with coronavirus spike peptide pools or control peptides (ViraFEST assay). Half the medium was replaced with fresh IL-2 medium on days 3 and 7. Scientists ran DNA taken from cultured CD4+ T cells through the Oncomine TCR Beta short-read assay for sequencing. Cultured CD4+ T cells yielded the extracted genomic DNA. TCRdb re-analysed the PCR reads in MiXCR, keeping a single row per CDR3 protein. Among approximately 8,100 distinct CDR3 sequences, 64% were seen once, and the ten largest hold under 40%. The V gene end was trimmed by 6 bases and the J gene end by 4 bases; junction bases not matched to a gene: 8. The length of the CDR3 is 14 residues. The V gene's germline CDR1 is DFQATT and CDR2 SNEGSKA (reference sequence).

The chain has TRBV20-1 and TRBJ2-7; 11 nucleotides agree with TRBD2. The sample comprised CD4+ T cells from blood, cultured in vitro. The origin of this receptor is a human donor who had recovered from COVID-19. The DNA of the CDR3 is TGCAGTGCCCGTACTAGCGGGAGAGGGTACGAGCAGTACTTC. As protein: CSARTSGRGYEQYF.